The 25 T cell receptor beta chains in this list originate from one sample, sequenced in a study of identical twins. TCRdb re-derived calls from the 5' RACE reads in MiXCR, one entry per CDR3 protein. Of roughly 470,000 distinct CDR3 sequences in the sample, approximately 15% were seen once. This sample was shared with a second study, whose subject was yellow fever vaccine responses in identical twins.

Sequencing was done on a sample of CD4+ T cells sorted from blood. The receptors originated from a woman in her late teens or twenties in good health.

This clonotype was detected a few times. The gene calls are TRBV9 and TRBJ2-2; 15 bases match TRBD2. This CDR3 region has 19 residues. Germline assignment: CDR1 SGDLS and CDR2 YYNGEE. V lost 4 bases and J lost 1; bases outside the gene matches: 8. In DNA form, the CDR3 reads TGTGCCAGCAGCAAACGCGGGACTAGCGGGGGGATGAACACCGGGGAGCTGTTTTTT. The encoded protein is CASSKRGTSGGMNTGELFF.

The gene calls are TRBV28 and TRBJ2-7; no definite D call. This CDR3 spans 13 amino acids. Trimming took off 3 bases at V and 5 bases at J, with 11 bases between the two ends. The germline V gene has CDR1 MDHEN and CDR2 SYDVKM. DNA of the CDR3: TGTGCCAGCAGTTTCTCCATCGTCAACGAGCAGTACTTC. Translation: CASSFSIVNEQYF.

This sequence joins TRBV28 and TRBJ2-5; TRBD1 aligns across 11 bases. The CDR3 length is 16 residues. Germline V CDR1 and CDR2: MDHEN, SYDVKM. V shed 2 bases, J shed 1 base, and the junction held 3 bases outside the gene matches. The CDR3: CASSLSGTGGQETQYF. The CDR3, as DNA: TGTGCCAGCAGTTTAAGTGGGACAGGGGGCCAAGAGACCCAGTACTTC.

This clonotype was detected only a few times. V gene TRBV9 combines with J gene TRBJ1-4, with 7 bases fitting TRBD1. The germline CDR1 and CDR2 sequences are SGDLS and YYNGEE. The V gene end was trimmed by 7 bases and the J gene end by 8 bases; junction bases not matched to a gene: 8. This CDR3 contains 13 residues. The CDR3 sequence: CASGRDSGEKLFF. CDR3 bases: TGTGCCAGCGGCCGGGACAGTGGGGAAAAACTGTTTTTT.

This clonotype was seen only a few times. The CDR3: CASSSNLRISTDTQYF. The DNA of the CDR3 is TGTGCCAGCAGCTCTAATTTGCGTATAAGCACAGATACGCAGTATTTT. The V call is TRBV11-2, the J call TRBJ2-3; D is undetermined. Germline loops: CDR1 SGHAT, CDR2 FQNNGV. Trimming pared 4 bases from V and 0 bases from J, leaving 14 bases between. This CDR3 spans 16 amino acids.

This clonotype was detected a few times. This rearrangement joins TRBV21-1 to TRBJ2-3; whether TRBD2, the table's D call, matches the DNA was not checked. TRBV21-1 is labeled a pseudogene. The CDR3 sequence is 13 residues long. The CDR3 spells CASSSGSLDTQYF. The DNA for the CDR3 is TGTGCCAGCAGCAGCGGGAGCTTAGATACGCAGTATTTT.

This clonotype showed up just a few times. The rearrangement uses TRBV4-1 and TRBJ2-1; TRBD2 matches 7 bases. The CDR3 spans 17 residues. The germline gives CDR1 MGHRA, CDR2 YSYEKL. Trimming removed 1 base from V and 5 bases from J; junction bases left unmatched: 11. CDR3 residues: CASSQGPTSARNNEQFF. The CDR3, as DNA: TGCGCCAGCAGCCAAGGACCCACTAGCGCGAGGAACAATGAGCAGTTCTTC.

The V gene is TRBV24-1, the J gene TRBJ2-5; D might be TRBD1 (5 bases). This CDR3 region has 13 residues. Trimming pared 7 bases from V and 5 bases from J, leaving 13 bases between. Germline-derived CDR1 and CDR2 are KGHDR and SFDVKD. The CDR3 nucleotides read TGTGCCACCAGCCCAGGGTTTAGGGAGACCCAGTACTTC. Residues: CATSPGFRETQYF.

This clonotype was recorded a few times. The chain joins TRBV24-1 to TRBJ2-7, with 12 bases aligning to TRBD2. V lost 3 bases to trimming and J lost 7 bases; unmatched junction nucleotides: 12. There are 17 residues in the CDR3. Germline-derived CDR1 and CDR2 are KGHDR and SFDVKD. The CDR3 DNA sequence: TGTGCCACCAGTGATGAGTCTAGCGGGAGGGCCGGGGGAGAGCAGTACTTC. Amino acid sequence: CATSDESSGRAGGEQYF.

The chain is built from TRBV20-1 and TRBJ2-6, with D possibly matching TRBD1 (5 bases). The CDR3 sequence is 16 residues long. Trimming removed 6 bases from V and 2 bases from J, with 17 bases in between. Germline V gene sequence: CDR1 DFQATT, CDR2 SNEGSKA (reference sequence). DNA of the CDR3: TGCAGTGCCATAGACAGAACCTCCGCTGGGGCCAACGTCCTGACTTTC. It encodes CSAIDRTSAGANVLTF.

This clonotype was observed a few times. The chain has TRBV5-1 and TRBJ1-2; D gene uncertain. Trimming removed 7 bases from V and 12 bases from J, with 22 bases in between. The CDR3 sequence is 13 residues long. The germline V gene encodes CDR1 SGHRS and CDR2 YFSETQ. The CDR3: CASGSPGGWEHTF. The DNA of the CDR3 is TGCGCCAGCGGGTCACCGGGAGGATGGGAGCACACCTTC.

The V and J genes are TRBV12-3 or TRBV12-4 and TRBJ2-7; 12 bases fit TRBD1. After removal of 5 bases from V and 1 base from J, the junction contained 9 bases not matched to a gene. This CDR3 region has 17 residues. In DNA form, the CDR3 reads TGTGCCAGCAGTAACCCGGGACAGGGGGCAATGTCCTACGAGCAGTACTTC. Residues: CASSNPGQGAMSYEQYF.

The rearrangement joins TRBV6-1 to TRBJ2-1, with 9 bases lining up with TRBD2. Trimming took 6 bases from V and 14 from J; bases not matched to a gene: 11. Per the germline V gene, CDR1 is MNHNS and CDR2 is SASEGT. The CDR3 has 13 amino acids. CDR3 amino acids: CASSSRGGYGEFF. CDR3 sequence (DNA): TGTGCCAGCAGCTCGCGGGGGGGCTATGGGGAGTTCTTC.

This clonotype appeared a few times. The gene calls are TRBV7-2 and TRBJ2-3; no clear D. Deletions cut 4 bases from V and 5 bases from J, with 10 bases between. The V gene's germline CDR1 is SGHTA and CDR2 FQGNSA. This CDR3 comprises 13 residues. The CDR3 protein is CASSSPAEDTQYF. The CDR3 DNA is TGTGCCAGCAGCTCCCCGGCTGAAGATACGCAGTATTTT.

V and J are TRBV20-1 and TRBJ2-4; perhaps TRBD2 as D (6 bases). Germline V gene sequence: CDR1 DFQATT, CDR2 SNEGSKA (reference sequence). The CDR3 is made up of 14 amino acids. Trimming removed 6 bases from V and 0 bases from J, with 12 bases in between. The CDR3 loop reads CSARTGVAKNIQYF. The DNA for the CDR3 is TGCAGTGCGCGGACGGGGGTAGCCAAAAACATTCAGTACTTC.

This clonotype was detected a few times. The chain combines TRBV20-1 with TRBJ2-1, with D unresolved. The CDR3 has 14 amino acids. Germline values: CDR1 DFQATT, CDR2 SNEGSKA (reference sequence). V was clipped by 1 base and J by 4 bases, with 11 bases between them. In nucleotides, the CDR3 is TGCAGTGCTAGAGGAAGGGCAGCTTACAATGAGCAGTTCTTC. Its protein is CSARGRAAYNEQFF.

This clonotype was found a few times. The chain employs TRBV20-1 and TRBJ2-7; D is unclear. Trimming stripped 3 bases from V and 4 bases from J, with 19 bases between. The CDR3 runs 15 residues. The V gene's germline CDR1 is DFQATT and CDR2 SNEGSKA (reference sequence). The CDR3 protein is CSARPPSSLGYEQYF. CDR3 in DNA: TGCAGTGCTAGGCCGCCCAGTTCGTTAGGGTACGAGCAGTACTTC.

This clonotype was seen a few times. V usage is TRBV27 and J usage is TRBJ2-7; D not certain. Looked up from germline, CDR1 is MNHEY and CDR2 is SMNVEV (reference sequence). V was trimmed by 3 bases and J by 0 bases, leaving 9 bases between them. This CDR3 has 14 amino acids. The CDR3 sequence is CASSFDAASYEQYF. DNA for the CDR3: TGTGCCAGCAGTTTTGACGCCGCCTCCTACGAGCAGTACTTC.

This clonotype has more than one count but fewer than ten. V is TRBV6-2 or TRBV6-3 and J is TRBJ2-3, with D perhaps matching TRBD1 (6 bases). The CDR3 extends over 15 amino acids. Germline values: CDR1 MNHEY, CDR2 SVGEGT. V lost 6 bases and J 1 base, leaving 14 bases between the germline ends. The CDR3 loop is CASRDRAGGTDTQYF. CDR3 bases: TGTGCCAGCAGGGATAGGGCAGGGGGCACAGATACGCAGTATTTT.

The sample holds a few counts of this clonotype. The chain is built from TRBV29-1 and TRBJ2-3; D remains ambiguous. V lost 3 bases, J lost 3 bases, and 10 bases lay in between. CDR1 and CDR2 from the germline V gene are SQVTM and ANQGSEA. The CDR3 runs 13 residues. For the CDR3, the DNA is TGCAGCGTTGATAGTGGGTGGACAGATACGCAGTATTTT. The encoded protein is CSVDSGWTDTQYF.

The chain links TRBV12-3 or TRBV12-4 to TRBJ1-5, with TRBD1 matching 9 bases. J lost 4 bases, V lost 5 bases, and 6 bases had no gene match. The CDR3 runs to 15 residues. CDR3 bases: TGTGCCAGCAGTCGGACAGGGGTTAGGAATCAGCCCCAGCATTTT. Its translation: CASSRTGVRNQPQHF.

V is TRBV6-2 or TRBV6-3 and J is TRBJ2-4; D gene uncertain. Germline V gives CDR1 MNHEY, CDR2 SVGEGT. The CDR3 is made up of 15 amino acids. The V end was cut by 2 bases, the J end by 4 bases, with 12 bases between. In DNA, the CDR3 is TGTGCCAGCAGTTACGATGGGCGATGGAAAAACATTCAGTACTTC. As protein: CASSYDGRWKNIQYF.

This chain's CDR3 is CASRGDQPNTGELFF. CDR3 nucleotide sequence: TGTGCCAGCAGAGGGGACCAACCGAACACCGGGGAGCTGTTTTTT. The V and J genes are TRBV6-2 or TRBV6-3 and TRBJ2-2; tentatively, D is TRBD1 or TRBD2 (5 bases each). This CDR3 is built from 15 residues. V lost 6 bases, J lost 0 bases, and 11 bases lay in between. Per germline, CDR1 MNHEY and CDR2 SVGEGT.

The chain has TRBV6-1 and TRBJ1-6; D gene ambiguous. Germline values: CDR1 MNHNS, CDR2 SASEGT. There are 14 residues in the CDR3. Trimming stripped 7 bases from V and 2 bases from J, with 9 bases between. The CDR3 loop reads CASKGGTYNSPLHF. Written as DNA, the CDR3 is TGTGCCAGCAAGGGAGGGACCTATAATTCACCCCTCCACTTT.

Note on this clonotype: A much bigger clone sits one base away, suggesting this may be a read error. This chain connects TRBV7-9 to TRBJ2-2; tentative D call: TRBD1 (6 bases). Germline-derived CDR1 and CDR2 are SEHNR and FQNEAQ (reference sequence). The ends were cut back, 5 bases at V and 1 base at J, with 8 bases in the middle. The CDR3 extends over 14 amino acids. CDR3 region: CASSVDRNTGELFF. The DNA for the CDR3 is TGTGCCAGCAGCGTGGACAGGAACACCGGGGAGCTGTTTTTT. Combining the CDR3 with reference TRBV7-9 and TRBJ2-2 gives the whole variable domain DTGVSQNPRHKITKRGQNVTFRCDPISEHNRLYWYRQTLGQGPEFLTYFQNEAQLEKSRLLSDRFSAERPKGSFSTLEIQRTEQGDSAMYLCASSVDRNTGELFFGEGSRLTVL.